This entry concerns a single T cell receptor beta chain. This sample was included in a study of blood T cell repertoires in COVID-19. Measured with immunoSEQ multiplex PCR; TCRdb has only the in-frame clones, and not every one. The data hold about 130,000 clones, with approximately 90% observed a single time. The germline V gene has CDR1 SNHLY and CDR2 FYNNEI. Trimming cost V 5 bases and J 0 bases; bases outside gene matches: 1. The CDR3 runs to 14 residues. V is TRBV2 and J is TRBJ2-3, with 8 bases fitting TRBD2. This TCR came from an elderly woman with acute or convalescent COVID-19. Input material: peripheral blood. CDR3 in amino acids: CASSLAGSTDTQYF. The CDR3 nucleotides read TGTGCCAGCAGTTTAGCGGGAAGCACAGATACGCAGTATTTT.